The entry below describes one T cell receptor beta chain. Only one count was recorded for this clonotype. Its antigen is currently not known. One base away there is no much larger clone; base qualities are not given. This entry belongs to a study of blood T cells in healthy people across ages (dated by TCRdb to between 2015 and 2017). Broadly, across the study: In model experiments, template switching captured roughly one uniquely barcoded TCR beta cDNA molecule for every two T cells. Two additional independent replicas of 1 million unique cDNA reads from the same blood draw were analyzed for two donors (one aged 18 to 29 and one aged 80 or older). Donors were grouped into four age groups: young (average roughly 16 years), middle-aged (over 35), aged (approximately 58) and long-lived (over 80). Donors of different ages were randomly distributed across sequencing lanes to avoid experimental bias. The study measured age-related changes in TCR beta repertoire diversity using deep sequencing normalized with unique cDNA molecular identifiers. Beyond this particular receptor, the publication reports: Bulk unsorted PBMC profiling prevented conclusive comparison of naive and antigen-experienced compartments. Observed TCR beta diversity per million T cells fell roughly linearly with age, and a significant reduction was already apparent by age about 38. Estimates of total diversity based on one million sequenced T cells were considered lower bounds and underestimates. Because donor CMV infection status was unknown, age-related changes in expanded clonotypes were potentially confounded. The percentage of naive T cells measured by flow cytometry correlated strongly with observed TCR beta diversity. Compared with the aged group, the long-lived group had more naive CD4+ T cells, fewer expanded clones and increased TCR diversity, a pattern suggesting age selection.

Library preparation used 5' RACE. The sequencer was an Illumina HiSeq 2500. A second PCR of about 7 to 12 cycles was run with a J-beta primer mix and a sample-barcoded 5' primer. A template-switch 5' adaptor carrying 12 random nucleotides introduced a unique molecular identifier onto each TCR beta cDNA molecule. Each sample yielded at least 2.5 million CDR3-containing paired-end reads. The Mint cDNA synthesis kit, primed by a TRBC-specific oligonucleotide, was used to synthesize first-strand cDNA from all RNA. All cDNA was treated with uracil-DNA glycosylase and then went through a first 18-cycle PCR with the universal primers M1SS and BC2_uni_R. In the authors' own workflow: Each sample was normalized by randomly selecting 1 million high-quality reads, each carrying a distinct molecular identifier. Instead of being binned into consensus sequences, reads with shared molecular identifiers were discarded. MiTCR, set to a Q25 quality threshold and the strictest error-elimination algorithm, was used for CDR3 identification, clonotype clustering and error correction. Lower-bound total TCR beta diversity was estimated with a nonparametric unseen species model using Euler transformation. Through fastp at Q25 and MiXCR, TCRdb rebuilt clones from the public reads, retaining in-frame beta chains. Each entry merges the rows of one CDR3 protein and shows their most common DNA and genes. V and J calls and clone size were set by TCRdb, not the authors. For this sample the table gives 1.5 million to 2 million distinct CDR3 sequences, of which approximately 50% were detected only once. The ten largest clones capture around 2.1% of the sample.

Systemically healthy Caucasian individuals from Russia, some 38 in total and aged about 6 to 95 years, were included as donors. Each donor gave ten milliliters of peripheral blood, drawn into EDTA-treated Vacutainer tubes. Ficoll-Paque density-gradient centrifugation was used to isolate PBMCs, with at least 6.5 million per sample. Trizol reagent was used to extract total RNA from the PBMCs, yielding at least 6 micrograms per sample. For every donor, an aliquot of PBMCs went through flow cytometry to measure the percentages of naive CD45RAhigh/CD27high T cells. The CDR1 and CDR2 encoded by the germline V gene are MDHEN and SYDVKM. From cysteine to phenylalanine, the CDR3 is 15 amino acids long. Only the CDR3 portion is preserved as DNA: 45 bases, with reading frame beginning at the first base.

This clonotype was sampled from a woman aged 40 to 50 in good health. The chain employs TRBV28 and TRBJ2-4; the D segment could be TRBD2, given 6 matching bases. Matching the DNA end better, TRBJ2-7 makes the J call doubtful. Specimen: blood. The DNA sequence is as follows: TGTGCCAGCAGTTCCAGGTCCGCGGGGTCATACGAGCAGTACTTC. This is translated as CASSSRSAGSYEQYF.